This entry is about one T cell receptor (beta chain). Antigen specificity is unknown. The data are from a study of blood T cells in healthy people across ages. For the study at large: Template switching captured about one barcoded beta molecule per two T cells. Findings and caveats of the study: Possibly confounding the expanded clonotype changes was the fact that donor CMV status was unknown.

For the second PCR, which ran for roughly 6 to 11 cycles, a sample-barcoded 5' primer and a J-beta primer mix were used. The template-switch adaptor, which had 12 random nucleotides, put a tag on each cDNA molecule. Researchers report that each sample yielded at least 2.5 million CDR3-containing paired-end reads. One entry per CDR3 protein, called by TCRdb with MiXCR from the 5' RACE reads. The table has some 370,000 distinct CDR3 sequences, approximately 51% seen once; the top ten hold around 50%. Germline V gene lookup returns CDR1 SGHDT and CDR2 YYEEEE. V shed 6 bases and J 0 bases; nucleotides not matched to a gene: 6. The CDR3 consists of 17 residues.

Material: blood. The source of this sequence is a man aged 55 to 69 in good health. This sequence joins TRBV5-6 and TRBJ2-1, with 13 bases aligning to TRBD2. CDR3 amino acids: CASKLAGGLGSYNEQFF. CDR3 coding DNA: TGTGCCAGCAAACTAGCGGGGGGGCTTGGCTCCTACAATGAGCAGTTCTTC.